The subject of this entry is one TCR beta chain. The CDR3 end lies 3 residues beyond the end of the read and is filled in from the germline J gene. The data were obtained in a study of T cells in women clearing cervical HPV infection. Whole-study context: Control women cleared a single incident HPV16 infection within 12 months. For cases, blood was sampled a median 149 days after lesion detection, interquartile range roughly 80 to 200 days.

V was trimmed by 4 bases and J by 5 bases, leaving 14 bases between them. The CDR3 runs to 14 residues. Germline CDR1 and CDR2: SGHTA and FQGNSA. The repertoire was sequenced with immunoSEQ multiplex PCR; TCRdb's copy has only in-frame clones and lacks some. In all, the sample yields tens of thousands of clones. The receptor was derived from a woman aged 18 to 75 with a cervical HPV16 infection that either progressed to CIN3+ or cleared (not recorded which). The sample taken for sequencing was blood buffy coat. The rearrangement joins TRBV7-2 to TRBJ2-5; maybe TRBD2 (5 bases). The CDR3 loop is CASSSGLPGETQYF. The CDR3 bases that were read are TGTGCCAGCAGCTCCGGACTCCCCGGCGAGACC.